This entry is about one T cell receptor beta chain. Its antigen is not known. This entry belongs to a study of memory CD4+ T cells and cytomegalovirus serostatus. Whole-study findings and limits: Each of approximately 73 CMV-associated TCRbeta sequences occurred in one to five individuals.

The protocol was immunoSEQ multiplex PCR, while the TCRdb copy is restricted to in-frame clones and leaves out a portion. The sample lists fewer than 40,000 clones, about three quarters occurring once. Single viable CD3+CD4+CD8-CD45RO+ cells were sorted as the memory CD4+ T cells. The source is an adult in good health and CMV-seronegative. The sample taken for sequencing was memory CD4+ T cells from blood.

CDR3 loop: CASSGREDREAFF. The CDR3 DNA reads TGTGCCAGCAGTGGTCGGGAAGACAGGGAAGCTTTCTTT. V is TRBV6-1 and J is TRBJ1-1, with D perhaps matching TRBD1 (6 bases). Germline loops: CDR1 MNHNS, CDR2 SASEGT. V was pared by 4 bases and J by 8 bases, with 14 bases between. CDR3 length: 13 residues.